One T cell receptor beta chain is described in this entry. This sample was taken from a study of blood T cell repertoires in COVID-19. V gave up 1 base and J gave up 9 bases; unmatched junction bases: 1. Germline V gene lookup returns CDR1 LGHDT and CDR2 YNNKEL (reference sequence). This CDR3 has 12 residues. Clones were read by immunoSEQ multiplex PCR, and TCRdb kept only the in-frame ones, dropping some. The sample shows more than 200,000 clones, around nine tenths of them seen only once. The sequence was collected from a woman aged 60 to 75 with COVID-19, enrolled during active disease. The specimen sequenced was peripheral blood. The rearrangement links TRBV3-1 (or the pseudogene TRBV3-2) to TRBJ2-7; 9 bases fit TRBD2. This CDR3 reads CASSQGGRGQYF. The CDR3 DNA reads as TGTGCCAGCAGCCAAGGCGGGAGGGGGCAGTACTTC.